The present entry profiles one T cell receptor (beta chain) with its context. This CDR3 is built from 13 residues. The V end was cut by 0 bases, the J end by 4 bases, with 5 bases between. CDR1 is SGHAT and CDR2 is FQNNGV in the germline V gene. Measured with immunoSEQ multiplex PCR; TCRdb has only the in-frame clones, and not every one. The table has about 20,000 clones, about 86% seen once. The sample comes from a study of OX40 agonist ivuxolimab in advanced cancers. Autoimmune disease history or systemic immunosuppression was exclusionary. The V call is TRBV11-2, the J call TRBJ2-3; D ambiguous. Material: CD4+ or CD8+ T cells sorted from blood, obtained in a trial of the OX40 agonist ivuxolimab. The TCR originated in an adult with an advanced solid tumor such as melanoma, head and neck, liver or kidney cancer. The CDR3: CASSLDGADTQYF. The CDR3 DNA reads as TGTGCCAGCAGCTTAGATGGGGCAGATACGCAGTATTTT.